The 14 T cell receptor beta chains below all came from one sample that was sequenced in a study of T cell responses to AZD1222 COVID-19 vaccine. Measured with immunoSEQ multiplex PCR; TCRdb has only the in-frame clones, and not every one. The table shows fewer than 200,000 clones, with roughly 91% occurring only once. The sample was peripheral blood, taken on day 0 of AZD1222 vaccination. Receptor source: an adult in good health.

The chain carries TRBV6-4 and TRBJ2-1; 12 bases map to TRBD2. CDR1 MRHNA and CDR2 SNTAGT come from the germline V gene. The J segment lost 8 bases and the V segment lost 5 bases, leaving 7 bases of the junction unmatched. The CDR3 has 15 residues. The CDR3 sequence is CASSSGLAGSDEQFF. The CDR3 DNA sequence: TGTGCCAGCAGTTCCGGACTAGCGGGGAGTGATGAGCAGTTCTTC.

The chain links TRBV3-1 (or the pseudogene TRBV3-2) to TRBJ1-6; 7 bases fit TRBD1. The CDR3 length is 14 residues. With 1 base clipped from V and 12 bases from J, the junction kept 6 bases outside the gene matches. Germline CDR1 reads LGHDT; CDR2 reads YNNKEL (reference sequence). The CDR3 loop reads CASSQGQGRLPLHF. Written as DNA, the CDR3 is TGTGCCAGCAGCCAAGGACAGGGCAGGCTACCCCTCCACTTT.

CDR3 loop: CASSLAWSGRAQEYNEQFF. CDR3 DNA: TGTGCCAGCAGCTTAGCGTGGAGCGGGAGGGCCCAAGAATACAATGAGCAGTTCTTC. The genes are TRBV7-6 and TRBJ2-1, with 10 bases lining up with TRBD2. V lost 0 bases to trimming and J lost 4 bases; unmatched junction nucleotides: 12. The CDR3 spans 19 residues. CDR1 is SGHVS, CDR2 FNYEAQ, per germline.

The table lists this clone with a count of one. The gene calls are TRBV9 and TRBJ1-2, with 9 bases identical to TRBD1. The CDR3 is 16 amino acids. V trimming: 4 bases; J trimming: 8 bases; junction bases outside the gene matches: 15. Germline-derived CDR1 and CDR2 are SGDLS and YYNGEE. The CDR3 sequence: CASSPRTGEGVWGYTF. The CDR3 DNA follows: TGTGCCAGCAGCCCCAGGACAGGGGAGGGGGTTTGGGGCTACACCTTC.

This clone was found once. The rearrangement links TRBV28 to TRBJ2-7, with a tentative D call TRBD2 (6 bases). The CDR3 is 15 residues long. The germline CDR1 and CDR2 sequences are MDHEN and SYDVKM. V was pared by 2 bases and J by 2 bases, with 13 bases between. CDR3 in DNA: TGTGCCAGCAGTTTAGGGCGGGACCAAACCTACGAGCAGTACTTC. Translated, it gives CASSLGRDQTYEQYF.

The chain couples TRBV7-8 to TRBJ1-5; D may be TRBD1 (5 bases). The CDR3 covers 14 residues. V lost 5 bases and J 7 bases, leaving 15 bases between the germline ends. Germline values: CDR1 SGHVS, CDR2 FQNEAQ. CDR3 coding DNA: TGTGCCAGCAGCCCCCTGGTGGGGGGACAGCCCCAGCATTTT. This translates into CASSPLVGGQPQHF.

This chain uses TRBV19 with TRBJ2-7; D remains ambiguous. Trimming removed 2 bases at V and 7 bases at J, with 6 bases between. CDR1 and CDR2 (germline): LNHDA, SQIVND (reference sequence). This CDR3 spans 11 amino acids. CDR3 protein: CASSIRSEQYF. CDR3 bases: TGTGCCAGTAGTATAAGAAGTGAGCAGTACTTC.

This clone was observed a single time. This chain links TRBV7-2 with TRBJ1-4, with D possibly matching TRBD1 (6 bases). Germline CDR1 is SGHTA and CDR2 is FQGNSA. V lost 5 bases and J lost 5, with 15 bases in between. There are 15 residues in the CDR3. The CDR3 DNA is TGTGCCAGCAGCCTCTGGACAGCGCCGAATGAAAAACTGTTTTTT. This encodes CASSLWTAPNEKLFF.

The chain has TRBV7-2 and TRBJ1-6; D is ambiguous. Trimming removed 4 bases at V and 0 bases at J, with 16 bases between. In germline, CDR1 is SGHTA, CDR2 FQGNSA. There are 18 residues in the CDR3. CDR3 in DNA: TGTGCCAGCAGCTCGTCAGGTTCCGTGAGCTCCTATAATTCACCCCTCCACTTT. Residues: CASSSSGSVSSYNSPLHF.

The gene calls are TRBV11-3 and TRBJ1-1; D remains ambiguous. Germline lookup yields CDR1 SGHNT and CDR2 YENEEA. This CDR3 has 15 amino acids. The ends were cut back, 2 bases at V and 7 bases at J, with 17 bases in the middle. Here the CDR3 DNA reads TGTGCCAGCAGCTTAAAGCCGGGCCATGCCAATGAAGCTTTCTTT. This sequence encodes CASSLKPGHANEAFF.

The CDR3 reads CASTPLVAGSYNEQFF. For the CDR3, the DNA is TGTGCCAGTACCCCCTTGGTAGCGGGGTCCTACAATGAGCAGTTCTTC. The chain couples TRBV19 to TRBJ2-1; 8 bases match TRBD2. V lost 7 bases, J lost 1 base, and 9 bases stayed unmatched. Germline V gene data show CDR1 as LNHDA and CDR2 as SQIVND (reference sequence). The CDR3 is made up of 16 amino acids.

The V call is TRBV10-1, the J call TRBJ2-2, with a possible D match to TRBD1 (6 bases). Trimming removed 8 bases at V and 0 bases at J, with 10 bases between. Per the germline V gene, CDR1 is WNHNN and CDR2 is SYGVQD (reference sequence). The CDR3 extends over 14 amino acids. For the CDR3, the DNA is TGCGCCAGCGGGCAGGGGTCGAACACCGGGGAGCTGTTTTTT. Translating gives CASGQGSNTGELFF.

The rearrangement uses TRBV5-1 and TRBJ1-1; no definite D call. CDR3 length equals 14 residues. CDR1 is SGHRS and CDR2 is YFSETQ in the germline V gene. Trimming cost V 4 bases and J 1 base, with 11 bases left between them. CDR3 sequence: CASSIGLQNTEAFF. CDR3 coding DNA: TGCGCCAGCAGCATCGGACTGCAGAACACTGAAGCTTTCTTT.

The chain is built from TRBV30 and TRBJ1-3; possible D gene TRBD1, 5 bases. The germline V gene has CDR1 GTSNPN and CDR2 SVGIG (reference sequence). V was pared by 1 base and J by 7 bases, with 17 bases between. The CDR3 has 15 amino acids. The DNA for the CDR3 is TGTGCCTGGAGTGCTGGGGGGAAAGTCAGGAACACCATATATTTT. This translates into CAWSAGGKVRNTIYF.